Following are 21 T cell receptor beta chains from one sample sequenced in a study of identical twins. TCRdb re-called the 5' RACE reads with MiXCR, one entry per CDR3 protein. Found here are about 240,000 distinct CDR3 sequences, 12% of them singletons; the top ten hold about 4%. The data were also submitted as part of a second study, on yellow fever vaccine responses in identical twins.

Source material: memory (CD45RO+) T cells sorted from blood. The receptors come from a woman between 18 and 29 years old in good health.

This chain links TRBV9 with TRBJ2-2, with TRBD1 matching over 8 bases. The length of the CDR3 is 16 residues. CDR1 SGDLS and CDR2 YYNGEE come from the germline V gene. V lost 5 bases to trimming and J lost 2 bases; unmatched junction nucleotides: 8. CDR3 DNA sequence: TGTGCCAGCAGGGCGGGGCAGGGGGCTAACACCGGGGAGCTGTTTTTT. The encoded protein is CASRAGQGANTGELFF.

This clonotype was recorded only once. The J gene is TRBJ1-3, the V gene TRBV11-2; possible D gene TRBD1, 5 bases. Germline V gene sequence: CDR1 SGHAT, CDR2 FQNNGV. This CDR3 has 17 amino acids. Trimming stripped 2 bases from V and 0 bases from J, with 14 bases between. The CDR3 protein is CASSLFTGAGSGNTIYF. CDR3 bases: TGTGCCAGCAGCTTATTCACCGGGGCCGGCTCTGGAAACACCATATATTTT.

This clonotype was seen only a few times. V is TRBV14 and J is TRBJ2-1; 8 bases line up with TRBD1. The CDR3 length is 16 residues. Germline assignment: CDR1 SGHDN and CDR2 FVKESK. V was pared by 1 base and J by 5 bases, with 7 bases of the junction left unmatched. CDR3 amino acids: CASSQVLDRADNEQFF. DNA for the CDR3: TGTGCCAGCAGCCAAGTACTGGACAGGGCGGACAATGAGCAGTTCTTC. The full variable domain, its missing parts supplied by reference TRBV14 and TRBJ2-1, is EAGVTQFPSHSVIEKGQTVTLRCDPISGHDNLYWYRRVMGKEIKFLLHFVKESKQDESGMPNNRFLAERTGGTYSTLKVQPAELEDSGVYFCASSQVLDRADNEQFFGPGTRLTVL.

The genes are TRBV20-1 and TRBJ1-1; D not resolved. CDR3 length equals 13 residues. Germline assignment: CDR1 DFQATT and CDR2 SNEGSKA (reference sequence). Trimming removed 4 bases at V and 4 bases at J, with 13 bases between. DNA of the CDR3: TGCAGTGCTACCGACGACCGGGGCACTGAAGCTTTCTTT. It specifies CSATDDRGTEAFF.

This chain connects TRBV18 to TRBJ2-5, with 9 bases identical to TRBD2. The germline V gene has CDR1 KGHSH and CDR2 LQKENI. This CDR3 spans 16 amino acids. V lost 2 bases to trimming and J lost 5 bases; unmatched junction nucleotides: 9. CDR3 in amino acids: CASSPGAAGGMETQYF. In nucleotides, the CDR3 is TGTGCCAGCTCACCAGGCGCAGCGGGGGGCATGGAGACCCAGTACTTC.

The chain has TRBV2 and TRBJ2-4, with 7 bases identical to TRBD1. V gave up 3 bases and J gave up 4 bases; unmatched junction bases: 3. Germline-derived CDR1 and CDR2 are SNHLY and FYNNEI. The CDR3 is made up of 14 amino acids. The chain's CDR3 is CASSDGQDKNIQYF. The CDR3 coding sequence is TGTGCCAGCAGTGACGGACAGGATAAAAACATTCAGTACTTC. Variable domain in full (rest from reference TRBV2 and TRBJ2-4): EPEVTQTPSHQVTQMGQEVILRCVPISNHLYFYWYRQILGQKVEFLVSFYNNEISEKSEIFDDQFSVERPDGSNFTLKIRSTKLEDSAMYFCASSDGQDKNIQYFGAGTRLSVL.

This clonotype has ten or more counts. The chain has TRBV6-5 and TRBJ2-1, with D uncertain. Per germline, CDR1 MNHEY and CDR2 SVGAGI. Trimming stripped 2 bases from V and 7 bases from J, with 3 bases between. The CDR3 contains 11 residues. The CDR3 nucleotides are TGTGCCAGCAGTTACCTTAATGAGCAGTTCTTC. Translated: CASSYLNEQFF.

This clonotype was detected ten times or more. This chain joins TRBV29-1 and TRBJ2-1; D gene unclear. The CDR3 is 14 residues long. V was trimmed by 4 bases and J by 0 bases, leaving 10 bases between them. Germline CDR1 reads SQVTM; CDR2 reads ANQGSEA. The CDR3: CSVGAISSYNEQFF. For the CDR3, the DNA is TGCAGCGTTGGAGCGATAAGCTCCTACAATGAGCAGTTCTTC.

This clonotype was counted many times. The chain is built from TRBV7-2 and TRBJ1-4; D gene uncertain. CDR1 is SGHTA, CDR2 FQGNSA, per germline. This CDR3 has 15 residues. Deletions cut 3 bases from V and 0 bases from J, with 8 bases between. CDR3 bases: TGTGCCAGCAGCTTCCTGCCTGCAACTAATGAAAAACTGTTTTTT. Protein product: CASSFLPATNEKLFF.

This clonotype was found many times. V usage is TRBV4-3 and J usage is TRBJ2-2; 7 bases match TRBD2. CDR3 length equals 16 residues. V shed 1 base and J 6 bases; nucleotides not matched to a gene: 8. Germline lookup yields CDR1 LGHNA and CDR2 YSLEER. CDR3 protein: CASSQGGGGEPGELFF. The CDR3 nucleotides are TGCGCCAGCAGCCAAGGCGGGGGAGGCGAACCCGGGGAGCTGTTTTTT.

This clonotype appeared a few times. CDR3 amino acids: CASGAQFGRISYEQYF. The CDR3 DNA is TGTGCCAGCGGCGCCCAGTTTGGCAGAATCTCCTACGAGCAGTACTTC. This rearrangement joins TRBV6-2 or TRBV6-3 to TRBJ2-7; D gene ambiguous. V lost 8 bases and J lost 0, with 20 bases in between. This CDR3 comprises 16 residues. Per germline, CDR1 MNHEY and CDR2 SVGEGT.

The table lists this clonotype with many counts. V gene TRBV6-1 combines with J gene TRBJ2-5; 10 bases fit TRBD2. Losses at the gene ends were 6 bases for V and 3 bases for J; bases not matched to a gene: 4. CDR3 size: 14 residues. Germline CDR1 is MNHNS and CDR2 is SASEGT. CDR3 DNA: TGTGCCAGCAGCCCTACTAGCGGGAAAGAGACCCAGTACTTC. Amino acids: CASSPTSGKETQYF.

The chain combines TRBV3-1 with TRBJ2-7; D is unresolved. CDR1 LGHDT and CDR2 YNNKEL come from the germline V gene (reference sequence). V was pared by 0 bases and J by 2 bases, with 14 bases between. The CDR3 has 16 residues. DNA of the CDR3: TGTGCCAGCAGCCAAGATCAGTGGGTTGGACCCTACGAGCAGTACTTC. Translation gives CASSQDQWVGPYEQYF.

This chain links TRBV7-9 with TRBJ2-1; 9 bases align to TRBD2. The CDR3 contains 13 residues. The ends lost 3 bases at V and 10 bases at J; junction bases unmatched: 4. The germline V gene encodes CDR1 SEHNR and CDR2 FQNEAQ (reference sequence). This CDR3 reads CASSFLAGYEQFF. The CDR3 DNA sequence: TGTGCCAGCAGCTTTCTAGCGGGGTACGAGCAGTTCTTC. The whole variable domain, filled in from reference TRBV7-9 and TRBJ2-1, reads DTGVSQNPRHKITKRGQNVTFRCDPISEHNRLYWYRQTLGQGPEFLTYFQNEAQLEKSRLLSDRFSAERPKGSFSTLEIQRTEQGDSAMYLCASSFLAGYEQFFGPGTRLTVL.

This clonotype came up a few times. V and J are TRBV21-1 and TRBJ2-6; whether TRBD1, the table's D call, matches the DNA was not checked. TRBV21-1 is a known pseudogene. This CDR3 spans 16 amino acids. The CDR3 sequence is CASTQQGSSGANVLTF. The CDR3 DNA reads TGTGCCAGCACCCAACAGGGATCTTCCGGGGCCAACGTCCTGACTTTC.

This rearrangement joins TRBV19 to TRBJ2-2; TRBD1 agrees at 9 bases. This CDR3 contains 15 residues. J lost 5 bases, V lost 11 bases, and 12 bases had no gene match. The germline V gene encodes CDR1 LNHDA and CDR2 SQIVND (reference sequence). The DNA for the CDR3 is TGTGCCTCCTCCCGGGACAGGGTGTTTACCGGGGAGCTGTTTTTT. It is translated as CASSRDRVFTGELFF.

This clonotype was seen a few times. The CDR3 DNA reads as TGTGCCAGCATCCGAAGGACATCGTTCTCTGGGGCCAACGTCCTGACTTTC. It specifies CASIRRTSFSGANVLTF. V gene TRBV28 combines with J gene TRBJ2-6; tentative D call: TRBD1 (5 bases). Germline lookup yields CDR1 MDHEN and CDR2 SYDVKM. V was cut by 7 bases and J by 0 bases, with 16 bases left in between. The CDR3 consists of 17 residues.

J is TRBJ2-1 and V is TRBV14; no definite D call. This CDR3 spans 14 amino acids. Germline V gene sequence: CDR1 SGHDN, CDR2 FVKESK. Trimming pared 2 bases from V and 4 bases from J, leaving 9 bases between. The CDR3 nucleotides read TGTGCCAGCAGCCAAATAGGGCCATACAATGAGCAGTTCTTC. Its translation is CASSQIGPYNEQFF.

The CDR3 loop reads CASSLSSGGSYEQYF. In nucleotides, the CDR3 is TGTGCCAGCAGCTTGTCTAGCGGGGGTTCCTACGAGCAGTACTTC. This chain uses TRBV7-9 with TRBJ2-7; 10 bases line up with TRBD2. Germline values: CDR1 SEHNR, CDR2 FQNEAQ (reference sequence). Losses at the gene ends were 3 bases for V and 1 base for J; bases not matched to a gene: 3. CDR3 length: 15 residues.

The chain has TRBV11-2 and TRBJ2-7, with 10 positions matching TRBD1. The V and J ends lost 1 base and 2 bases, in that order; junction bases with no gene match: 5. This CDR3 contains 16 residues. The germline gives CDR1 SGHAT, CDR2 FQNNGV. The CDR3 sequence is CASSLGVTGGTYEQYF. The CDR3, as DNA: TGTGCCAGCAGCTTAGGCGTGACAGGGGGCACCTACGAGCAGTACTTC.

The chain joins TRBV20-1 to TRBJ2-1; 7 nucleotides match TRBD1. Per the germline V gene, CDR1 is DFQATT and CDR2 is SNEGSKA (reference sequence). The J segment lost 0 bases and the V segment lost 4 bases, leaving 3 bases of the junction unmatched. The CDR3 runs to 14 residues. The CDR3 reads CSAKDRSSYNEQFF. The CDR3 nucleotides read TGCAGTGCTAAGGACAGGAGCTCCTACAATGAGCAGTTCTTC.